These 3 T cell receptor beta chains share one sample of origin, sequenced in a study of beta chain features in type 1 diabetes. TCRB transcripts that were expressed got sequenced, as all of the isolated RNA had been reverse transcribed. Generated by immunoSEQ multiplex PCR, the TCRdb table keeps only in-frame clones and is missing some. This sample has 300,000 to 450,000 clones, with around a fifth found just once. Sequenced: naive CD4+ T cells from blood. The receptors come from a woman younger than 35 in good health.

There are a few counts of this clone. The chain couples TRBV29-1 to TRBJ2-7, with 8 positions matching TRBD1. Per the germline V gene, CDR1 is SQVTM and CDR2 is ANQGSEA. The junction had 4 bases not matched to a gene; V was cut back by 3 bases and J by 0 bases. The CDR3 has 14 amino acids. The CDR3 is CSVDLTGGSYEQYF. The CDR3 coding sequence is TGCAGCGTTGATCTAACAGGGGGCTCCTACGAGCAGTACTTC.

The chain employs TRBV7-2 and TRBJ2-1, with D possibly matching TRBD2 (6 bases). V gave up 6 bases and J gave up 1 base, with 13 bases separating them. This CDR3 contains 15 residues. Germline V gene sequence: CDR1 SGHTA, CDR2 FQGNSA. CDR3 DNA: TGTGCCAGCAGGATATCTGGGGGGTCCTACAATGAGCAGTTCTTC. This codes for CASRISGGSYNEQFF.

As for this clone: This same CDR3 is encoded by further DNA sequences in the sample. The chain recombines TRBV29-1 with TRBJ2-7; 9 bases line up with TRBD1. Germline V lookup: CDR1 SQVTM, CDR2 ANQGSEA. The CDR3 consists of 12 residues. V lost 6 bases to trimming and J lost 3 bases; unmatched junction nucleotides: 3. The CDR3, as DNA: TGCAGCGTGGGGGGACAGGGCTACGAGCAGTACTTC. Translated: CSVGGQGYEQYF.